Reported below is one T cell receptor (beta chain). The antigen is undetermined. The data stem from a study of T cells in Graves' hyperthyroidism and ophthalmopathy. Study-wide findings and caveats: Blood also carried most thyroid clonotypes expanded above 0.001.

RNA transcripts gave rise to amplified TCR beta CDR3 regions. The TCR CDR3 first-round RT-PCR relied on the HTBI primer set. TCRdb re-analysed the multiplex PCR reads in MiXCR, keeping a single row per CDR3 protein. Here the sample spans a few hundred thousand distinct CDR3 sequences, roughly 15% being singletons. Trimming removed 7 bases from V and 5 bases from J, with 19 bases in between. The CDR3 consists of 15 residues. Germline values: CDR1 MNHNS, CDR2 SASEGT. Specimen: blood. The chain employs TRBV6-1 and TRBJ2-3; D is perhaps TRBD1 or TRBD2 (7 bases each). This clonotype originated in a woman between 40 and 55 years old with Graves' ophthalmopathy. DNA of the CDR3: TGTGCCAGCACCGAGGGGGGAGGGGGCGGAGATACGCAGTATTTT. Its protein is CASTEGGGGGDTQYF.